A selection of T cell receptor beta chains follows, all from one sample in a study of T cell responses to AZD1222 COVID-19 vaccine. Method: immunoSEQ multiplex PCR; TCRdb's copy keeps in-frame clones and lacks some. The table records under 150,000 clones, around nine tenths of them present only once. The specimen comprised peripheral blood, sampled 28 days after the second AZD1222 dose. The receptors were sampled from an adult who received the AZD1222 COVID-19 vaccine. Each CDR3 is given with its conserved first and last residue. The D gene is left open where the match is weak. The size field is filled for only some rows; it gives once, few, many or a size class.

TRBJ2-3,once,NA,TRBV5-1,TGCGCCAGCAGCTTGGGGGTTAACGGGGTCAAGGATACGCAGTATTTT,CASSLGVNGVKDTQYF
TRBJ2-5,NA,TRBD2,TRBV19,TGTGCCAGTAGAGACGGGGGGCAAGAGACCCAGTACTTC,CASRDGGQETQYF
TRBJ1-2,NA,NA,TRBV7-2,TGTGCCAGCAGCTTAGGCAGGGGCGATTTCTATGGCTACACCTTC,CASSLGRGDFYGYTF
TRBJ1-5,NA,NA,TRBV6-2/TRBV6-3,TGTGCCAGCAGTCGCTTCAATCAGCCCCAGCATTTT,CASSRFNQPQHF
TRBJ2-6,NA,NA,TRBV5-1,TGCGCCAGCAGCTCCGGCCGCGCTGGGGCCAACGTCCTGACTTTC,CASSSGRAGANVLTF
TRBJ1-3,once,NA,TRBV18,TGTGCCAGCTCACCACCCGGCTCTGGAAACACCATATATTTT,CASSPPGSGNTIYF
TRBJ2-1,few,TRBD2,TRBV29-1,TGCAGCGTTGAGTTAGGTGGGAGGAGGCTAGCGGGAGGAGACGAGCAGTTCTTC,CSVELGGRRLAGGDEQFF
TRBJ1-5,NA,NA,TRBV27,TGTGCCAGCAGTCCCAATAGCAATCAGCCCCAGCATTTT,CASSPNSNQPQHF
TRBJ1-2,NA,NA,TRBV5-6,TGTGCCAGCAGTTTGACAGGACATAACTATGGCTACACCTTC,CASSLTGHNYGYTF
TRBJ1-6,NA,NA,TRBV7-2,TGTGCCAGCAGCGTGGACTTCTCCTATAATTCACCCCTCCACTTT,CASSVDFSYNSPLHF
TRBJ2-1,NA,TRBD1,TRBV19,TGTGCCAGTAGTCCCCACCCAGGGACAGGGGGCCCCTACAATGAGCAGTTCTTC,CASSPHPGTGGPYNEQFF
TRBJ2-7,NA,NA,TRBV29-1,TGCAGCGTTACTAGGGGGGGCGACGAGCAGTACTTC,CSVTRGGDEQYF